The 20 T cell receptor beta chains below come from one sample, sequenced in a study of post-analysis software for immune sequencing data. Study-level findings and limits: The five TRBV segments detected at higher frequency in patients than in controls included TRBV5-6, TRBV5-1 and TRBV20-1.

Sequencing libraries made from TCR beta cDNA carried unique molecular identifiers. From the PCR reads, TCRdb called clonotypes with MiXCR, one entry per CDR3 protein. The table lists about 540,000 distinct CDR3 sequences, approximately 34% of them singletons. No antigen has been identified for these receptors. Specimen: blood. The receptors come from a girl aged 2-17 years with multiple sclerosis.

This clonotype has a handful of counts. J is TRBJ2-1 and V is TRBV7-9; a weak D match, TRBD2 (6 bases). Trimming removed 0 bases at V and 8 bases at J, with 11 bases between. Germline lookup yields CDR1 SEHNR and CDR2 FQNEAQ (reference sequence). The CDR3 has 14 amino acids. CDR3 DNA: TGTGCCAGCAGCTTAGCGGAGGGGCCGCATGAGCAGTTCTTC. Residues: CASSLAEGPHEQFF.

The rearrangement joins TRBV11-2 to TRBJ2-4, with D uncertain. V was pared by 5 bases and J by 1 base, with 18 bases between. Germline CDR1 reads SGHAT; CDR2 reads FQNNGV. The CDR3 is 17 amino acids. Here the CDR3 reads CASSPTRSLMAKNIQYF. CDR3 in DNA: TGTGCCAGCAGCCCGACAAGGTCCCTGATGGCCAAAAACATTCAGTACTTC.

The genes are TRBV6-6 and TRBJ1-2, with 10 bases matching TRBD1. CDR3 length equals 15 residues. V trimming: 7 bases; J trimming: 3 bases; junction bases outside the gene matches: 8. CDR1 and CDR2 (germline): MNHNY, SVGAGI (reference sequence). This CDR3 is CASNKDRGPYYGYTF. CDR3 sequence (DNA): TGTGCCAGCAACAAAGACAGGGGGCCCTACTATGGCTACACCTTC.

A few counts support this clonotype. The V call is TRBV7-6, the J call TRBJ2-7; 7 nucleotides agree with TRBD2. V shed 0 bases and J 2 bases; nucleotides not matched to a gene: 4. The CDR3 loop spans 15 amino acids. Germline CDR1 and CDR2: SGHVS and FNYEAQ. The CDR3 coding sequence is TGTGCCAGCAGCTTAGCGCGGGGGACGACCTACGAGCAGTACTTC. The encoded protein is CASSLARGTTYEQYF.

This chain joins TRBV7-2 and TRBJ1-1, with unresolved D. The CDR3 extends over 13 amino acids. V lost 8 bases and J 0 bases, leaving 10 bases between the germline ends. From germline, CDR1 is SGHTA and CDR2 FQGNSA. CDR3 sequence (DNA): TGTGCCAGCGCTGGGCGCTTGAACACTGAAGCTTTCTTT. Protein product: CASAGRLNTEAFF.

The chain employs TRBV5-1 and TRBJ1-2, with D possibly being TRBD1 (6 bases). This CDR3 comprises 14 residues. V was shortened by 4 bases and J by 5 bases, with 15 bases between the two germline ends. Germline CDR1 is SGHRS and CDR2 is YFSETQ. CDR3 residues: CASSPDRPVYGYTF. Here the CDR3 DNA reads TGCGCCAGCAGCCCGGACAGACCAGTATATGGCTACACCTTC.

The chain combines TRBV2 with TRBJ2-1, with D possibly being TRBD2 (6 bases). Germline CDR1 SNHLY, CDR2 FYNNEI. The CDR3 runs 17 residues. V was clipped by 4 bases and J by 0 bases, with 16 bases between them. CDR3 sequence: CASSGGRRESSYNEQFF. The CDR3 nucleotides are TGTGCCAGCAGTGGTGGACGGAGGGAGAGCTCCTACAATGAGCAGTTCTTC.

This clonotype has a handful of counts. This chain joins TRBV28 and TRBJ2-3, with 9 nucleotides matching TRBD1. Trimming at V came to 6 bases and at J to 3 bases, leaving 10 bases not matched to a gene. The CDR3 runs to 16 residues. Germline assignment: CDR1 MDHEN and CDR2 SYDVKM. The CDR3 is CASSLQTGGGTDTQYF. The CDR3 DNA reads TGTGCCAGCAGCCTACAGACAGGGGGGGGAACAGATACGCAGTATTTT.

The chain combines TRBV21-1 with TRBJ1-2. TRBV21-1 is given as a pseudogene. This CDR3 comprises 16 residues. CDR3 protein: CASSKKRRERNYGYTF. In DNA form, the CDR3 reads TGTGCCAGCAGCAAAAAAAGACGCGAGAGGAACTATGGCTACACCTTC.

This clonotype was counted between two and nine times. The J gene is TRBJ2-7, the V gene TRBV5-1; 7 bases align to TRBD1. The V segment lost 6 bases and the J segment 3 bases; nucleotides outside the gene matches: 12. Germline V lookup: CDR1 SGHRS, CDR2 YFSETQ. The CDR3 is 15 amino acids. The CDR3 loop reads CASTSGTVDNYEQYF. DNA of the CDR3: TGCGCCAGCACTTCCGGGACAGTGGACAACTACGAGCAGTACTTC. The whole variable domain, remainder taken from reference TRBV5-1 and TRBJ2-7, is KAGVTQTPRYLIKTRGQQVTLSCSPISGHRSVSWYQQTPGQGLQFLFEYFSETQRNKGNFPGRFSGRQFSNSRSEMNVSTLELGDSALYLCASTSGTVDNYEQYFGPGTRLTVT.

This chain links TRBV5-1 with TRBJ1-2; D unresolved. CDR1 and CDR2 (germline): SGHRS, YFSETQ. V dropped 7 bases and J dropped 8 bases, with 12 bases sitting between them. There are 11 residues in the CDR3. CDR3 protein: CASGNTGGYTF. CDR3 nucleotides: TGCGCCAGCGGAAACACGGGGGGCTACACCTTC.

This chain joins TRBV20-1 and TRBJ2-2; 7 nucleotides agree with TRBD2. The V gene's germline CDR1 is DFQATT and CDR2 SNEGSKA (reference sequence). Trimming at V came to 3 bases and at J to 1 base, leaving 11 bases not matched to a gene. The CDR3 length is 17 residues. The DNA of the CDR3 is TGCAGTGCTAGGCCCCGGAGGAGCGGGATGAACACCGGGGAGCTGTTTTTT. It yields the protein CSARPRRSGMNTGELFF.

V gene TRBV6-5 combines with J gene TRBJ2-3; 7 bases match TRBD2. The CDR3 extends over 16 amino acids. Germline V CDR1 and CDR2: MNHEY, SVGAGI. Trimming at V came to 5 bases and at J to 1 base, leaving 9 bases not matched to a gene. Here the CDR3 DNA reads TGTGCCAGCAGTCGGGGACTATTCGATCGCACAGATACGCAGTATTTT. The encoded protein is CASSRGLFDRTDTQYF.

J is TRBJ1-2 and V is TRBV28, with 9 bases fitting TRBD1. The CDR3 covers 15 residues. The V gene's germline CDR1 is MDHEN and CDR2 SYDVKM. V shed 6 bases, J shed 5 bases, and the junction held 10 bases outside the gene matches. In DNA, the CDR3 is TGTGCCAGCAGCTACTTTGCCGGGACAGGGTATGGCTACACCTTC. This codes for CASSYFAGTGYGYTF.

This clonotype was seen only a few times. The chain joins TRBV6-2 or TRBV6-3 to TRBJ1-5; unclear D gene. Germline loops: CDR1 MNHEY, CDR2 SVGEGT. The CDR3 has 15 residues. With 5 bases removed from V and 0 bases from J, the gap between germline ends came to 11 bases. The CDR3 DNA reads TGTGCCAGCAGTCCCACATACGGTAGCAATCAGCCCCAGCATTTT. As protein: CASSPTYGSNQPQHF.

There are a few counts of this clonotype. The chain joins TRBV28 to TRBJ2-1, with 14 bases lining up with TRBD2. The CDR3 contains 18 residues. The V and J ends lost 8 bases and 6 bases, in that order; junction bases with no gene match: 15. Germline CDR1 MDHEN, CDR2 SYDVKM. The CDR3 nucleotides are TGTGCCAGCTATGGGGGGGGACTAGCGGGGGATTTACCCAATGAGCAGTTCTTC. The encoded protein is CASYGGGLAGDLPNEQFF. The complete variable domain, with remaining parts taken from reference TRBV28 and TRBJ2-1, reads DVKVTQSSRYLVKRTGEKVFLECVQDMDHENMFWYRQDPGLGLRLIYFSYDVKMKEKGDIPEGYSVSREKKERFSLILESASTNQTSMYLCASYGGGLAGDLPNEQFFGPGTRLTVL.

This chain connects TRBV20-1 to TRBJ2-1, with 11 bases that match TRBD2. CDR1 and CDR2 (germline): DFQATT, SNEGSKA (reference sequence). This CDR3 region has 17 residues. Unmatched junction bases numbered 18, after V lost 5 bases and J lost 9 bases. The CDR3 nucleotides read TGCAGTGCTGGGGTACTAGCGGGGGTCTCGGGCCAGGGTGAGCAGTTCTTC. It encodes CSAGVLAGVSGQGEQFF.

The chain carries TRBV20-1 and TRBJ2-7, with 7 nucleotides matching TRBD2. J was trimmed by 0 bases and V by 6 bases; bases with no gene match: 5. This CDR3 has 13 residues. The V gene's germline CDR1 is DFQATT and CDR2 SNEGSKA (reference sequence). The CDR3 nucleotides are TGCAGTGCCCCCCAGCGGGGCTCCTACGAGCAGTACTTC. Translating gives CSAPQRGSYEQYF.

The V and J genes are TRBV5-1 and TRBJ2-3; 9 bases are shared with TRBD1. Germline V lookup: CDR1 SGHRS, CDR2 YFSETQ. The CDR3 is 17 amino acids. The J segment lost 0 bases and the V segment lost 5 bases, leaving 10 bases of the junction unmatched. The CDR3 nucleotides read TGCGCCAGCAGTCGATCCGGGACAGGGACTAGCACAGATACGCAGTATTTT. Protein sequence: CASSRSGTGTSTDTQYF.

This clonotype was observed once. The CDR3 protein is CASSMGRTNTGELFF. The CDR3 bases are TGCGCCAGCAGCATGGGACGGACGAACACCGGGGAGCTGTTTTTT. The chain carries TRBV5-1 and TRBJ2-2, with D perhaps TRBD1 or TRBD2 (5 bases each). The CDR3 has 15 residues. V dropped 4 bases and J dropped 0 bases, with 10 bases sitting between them. The germline V gene encodes CDR1 SGHRS and CDR2 YFSETQ.